Detailed here is one T cell receptor (beta chain). Its specificity is not known. Generated by immunoSEQ multiplex PCR, the TCRdb table keeps only in-frame clones and is missing some. The repertoire holds fewer than 200,000 clones, with 87% as singletons. These data belong to a study of T cell responses to AZD1222 COVID-19 vaccine. The CDR3 sequence is 12 residues long. Trimming pared 2 bases from V and 8 bases from J, leaving 9 bases between. Broader study findings: Baseline seropositivity characterized only a handful of AZD1222 recipients. Reportedly, nearly half the spike-specific TCRs target unmutated variant regions.

The sample was peripheral blood, taken 28 days after the second AZD1222 dose. This TCR was sampled from an adult who received the AZD1222 COVID-19 vaccine. V is TRBV12-3 or TRBV12-4 and J is TRBJ1-2, with D unclear. CDR3 coding DNA: TGTGCCAGCAGTTTAAAGATGGTCGGCTACACCTTC. It encodes CASSLKMVGYTF.